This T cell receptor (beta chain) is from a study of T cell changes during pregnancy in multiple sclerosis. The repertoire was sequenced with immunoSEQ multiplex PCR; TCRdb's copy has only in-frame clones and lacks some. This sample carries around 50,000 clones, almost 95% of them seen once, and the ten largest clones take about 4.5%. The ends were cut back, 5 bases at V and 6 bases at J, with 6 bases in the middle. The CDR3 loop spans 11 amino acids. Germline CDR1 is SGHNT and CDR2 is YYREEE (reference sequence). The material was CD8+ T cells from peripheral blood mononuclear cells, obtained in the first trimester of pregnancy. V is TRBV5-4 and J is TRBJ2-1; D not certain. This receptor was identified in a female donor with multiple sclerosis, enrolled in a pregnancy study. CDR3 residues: CASRESNEQFF. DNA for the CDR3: TGTGCCAGCAGGGAGAGCAATGAGCAGTTCTTC.